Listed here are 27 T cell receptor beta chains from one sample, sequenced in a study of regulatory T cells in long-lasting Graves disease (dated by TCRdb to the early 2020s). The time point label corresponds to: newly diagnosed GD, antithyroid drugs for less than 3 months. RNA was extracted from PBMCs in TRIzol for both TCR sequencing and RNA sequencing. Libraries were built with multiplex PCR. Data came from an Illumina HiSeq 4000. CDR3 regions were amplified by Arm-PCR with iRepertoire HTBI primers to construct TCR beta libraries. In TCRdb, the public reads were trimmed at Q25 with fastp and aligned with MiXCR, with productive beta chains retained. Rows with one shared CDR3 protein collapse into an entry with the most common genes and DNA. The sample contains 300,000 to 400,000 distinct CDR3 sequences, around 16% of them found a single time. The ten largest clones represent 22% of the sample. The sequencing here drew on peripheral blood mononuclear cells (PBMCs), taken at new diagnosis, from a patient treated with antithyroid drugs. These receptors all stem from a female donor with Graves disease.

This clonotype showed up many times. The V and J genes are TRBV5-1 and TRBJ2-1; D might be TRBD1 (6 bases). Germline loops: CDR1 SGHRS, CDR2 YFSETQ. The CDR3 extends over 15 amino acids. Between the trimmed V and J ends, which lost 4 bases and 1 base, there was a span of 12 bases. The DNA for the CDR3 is TGCGCCAGCAGCAAATCACAGGGATCCTACAATGAGCAGTTCTTC. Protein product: CASSKSQGSYNEQFF.

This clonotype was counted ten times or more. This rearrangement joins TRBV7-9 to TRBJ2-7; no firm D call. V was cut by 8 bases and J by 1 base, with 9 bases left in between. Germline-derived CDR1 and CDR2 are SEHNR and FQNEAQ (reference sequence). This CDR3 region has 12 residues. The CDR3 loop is CASGYGSYEQYF. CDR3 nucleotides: TGTGCCAGCGGATACGGTTCCTACGAGCAGTACTTC. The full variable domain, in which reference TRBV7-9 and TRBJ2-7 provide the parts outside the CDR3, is DTGVSQNPRHKITKRGQNVTFRCDPISEHNRLYWYRQTLGQGPEFLTYFQNEAQLEKSRLLSDRFSAERPKGSFSTLEIQRTEQGDSAMYLCASGYGSYEQYFGPGTRLTVT.

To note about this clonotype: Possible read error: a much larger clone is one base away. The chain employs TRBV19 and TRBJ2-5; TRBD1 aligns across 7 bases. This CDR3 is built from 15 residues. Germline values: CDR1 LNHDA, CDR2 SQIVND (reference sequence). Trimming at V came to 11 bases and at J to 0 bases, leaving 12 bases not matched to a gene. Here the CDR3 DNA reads TGTGCCTCCGCACGACAGGGAATCTACCAAGAGACCCAGTACTTC. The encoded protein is CASARQGIYQETQYF.

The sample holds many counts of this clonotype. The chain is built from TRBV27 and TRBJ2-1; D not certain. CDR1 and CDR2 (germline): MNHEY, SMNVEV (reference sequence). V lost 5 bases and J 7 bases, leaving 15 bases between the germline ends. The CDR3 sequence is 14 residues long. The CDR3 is CASSLNSLGNEQFF. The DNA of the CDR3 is TGTGCCAGCAGTCTCAACTCGCTAGGGAATGAGCAGTTCTTC.

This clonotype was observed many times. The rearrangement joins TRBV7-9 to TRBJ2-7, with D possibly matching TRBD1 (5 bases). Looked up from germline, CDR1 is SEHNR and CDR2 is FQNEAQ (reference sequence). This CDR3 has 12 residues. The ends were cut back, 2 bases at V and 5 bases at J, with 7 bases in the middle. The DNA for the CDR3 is TGTGCCAGCAGCTTAAACAGGAACGAGCAGTACTTC. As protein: CASSLNRNEQYF. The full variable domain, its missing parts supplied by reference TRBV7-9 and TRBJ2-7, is DTGVSQNPRHKITKRGQNVTFRCDPISEHNRLYWYRQTLGQGPEFLTYFQNEAQLEKSRLLSDRFSAERPKGSFSTLEIQRTEQGDSAMYLCASSLNRNEQYFGPGTRLTVT.

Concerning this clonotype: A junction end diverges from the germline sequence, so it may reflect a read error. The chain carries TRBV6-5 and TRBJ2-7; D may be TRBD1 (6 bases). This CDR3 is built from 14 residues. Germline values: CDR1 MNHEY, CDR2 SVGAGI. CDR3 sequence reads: CASSSPSRDTTKGF. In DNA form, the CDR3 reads TGTGCCAGCAGTTCCCCGTCCCGGGACACGACGAAGGGCTTC.

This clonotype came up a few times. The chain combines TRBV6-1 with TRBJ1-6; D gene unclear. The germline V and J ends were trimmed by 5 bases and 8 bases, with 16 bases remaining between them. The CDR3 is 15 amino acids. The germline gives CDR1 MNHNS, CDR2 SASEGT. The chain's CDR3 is CASSPFQEADSPLHF. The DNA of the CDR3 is TGTGCCAGCAGTCCCTTTCAGGAAGCGGATTCACCCCTCCACTTT.

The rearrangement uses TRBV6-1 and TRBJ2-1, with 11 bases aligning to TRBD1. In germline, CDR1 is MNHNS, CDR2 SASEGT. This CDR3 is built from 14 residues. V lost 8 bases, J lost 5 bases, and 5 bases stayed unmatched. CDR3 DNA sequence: TGTGCCAGCCTCGGGACAGGGGGTAACAATGAGCAGTTCTTC. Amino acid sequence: CASLGTGGNNEQFF.

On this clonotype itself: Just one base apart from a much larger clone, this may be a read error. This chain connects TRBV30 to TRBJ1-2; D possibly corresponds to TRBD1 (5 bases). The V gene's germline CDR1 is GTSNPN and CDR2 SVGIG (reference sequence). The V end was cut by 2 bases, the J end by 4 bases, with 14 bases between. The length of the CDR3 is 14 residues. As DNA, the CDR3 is TGTGCCTGGAGTACCGGGGCGGCGGTCTATGGCTACACCTTC. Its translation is CAWSTGAAVYGYTF. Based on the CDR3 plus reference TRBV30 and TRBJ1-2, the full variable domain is SQTIHQWPATLVQPVGSPLSLECTVEGTSNPNLYWYRQAAGRGLQLLFYSVGIGQISSEVPQNLSASRPQDRQFILSSKKLLLSDSGFYLCAWSTGAAVYGYTFGSGTRLTVV.

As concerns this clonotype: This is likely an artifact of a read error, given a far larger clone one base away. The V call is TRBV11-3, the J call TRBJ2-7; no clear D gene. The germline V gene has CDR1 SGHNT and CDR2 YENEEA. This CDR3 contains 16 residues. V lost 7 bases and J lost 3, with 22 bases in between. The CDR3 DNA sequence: TGTGCCAGCACCCTCGGTCGGACGGTCGGACGCTACGAGCAGTACTTC. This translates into CASTLGRTVGRYEQYF.

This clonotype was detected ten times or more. The CDR3, as DNA: TGTGCCACCAGATACCGGGACAGGGTTTTTTTGGTCAGCAATCAGCCCCAGCATTTT. Translated, it gives CATRYRDRVFLVSNQPQHF. V gene TRBV24-1 combines with J gene TRBJ1-5, with TRBD1 matching over 9 bases. The CDR3 has 19 residues. V was pared by 7 bases and J by 1 base, with 16 bases of the junction left unmatched. Germline CDR1 and CDR2: KGHDR and SFDVKD.

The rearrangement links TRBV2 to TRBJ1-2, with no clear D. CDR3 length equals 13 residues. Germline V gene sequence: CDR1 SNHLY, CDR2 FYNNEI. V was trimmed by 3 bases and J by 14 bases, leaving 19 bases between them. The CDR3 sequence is CASSDDAQPTLTF. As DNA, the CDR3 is TGTGCCAGCAGTGACGATGCCCAACCAACCCTAACCTTC.

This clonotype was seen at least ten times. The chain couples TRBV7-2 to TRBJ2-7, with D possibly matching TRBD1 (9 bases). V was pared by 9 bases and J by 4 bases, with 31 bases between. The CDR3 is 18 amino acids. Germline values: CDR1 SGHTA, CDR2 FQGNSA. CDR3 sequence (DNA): TGTGCCAGTACCACCCGACGGGGGGGACAGGGTATTTTGTACGAGCAGTACTTC. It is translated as CASTTRRGGQGILYEQYF.

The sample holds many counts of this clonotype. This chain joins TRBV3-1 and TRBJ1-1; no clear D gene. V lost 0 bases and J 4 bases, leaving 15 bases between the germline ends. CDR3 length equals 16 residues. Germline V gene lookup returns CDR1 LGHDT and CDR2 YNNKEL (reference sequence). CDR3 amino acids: CASSQEYGEIGTEAFF. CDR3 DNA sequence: TGTGCCAGCAGCCAAGAGTATGGGGAAATTGGCACTGAAGCTTTCTTT.

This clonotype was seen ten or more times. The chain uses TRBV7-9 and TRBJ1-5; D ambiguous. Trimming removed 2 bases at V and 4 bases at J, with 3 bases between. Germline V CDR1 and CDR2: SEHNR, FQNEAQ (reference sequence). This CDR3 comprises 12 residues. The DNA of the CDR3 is TGTGCCAGCAGCTTACAGAATCAGCCCCAGCATTTT. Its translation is CASSLQNQPQHF.

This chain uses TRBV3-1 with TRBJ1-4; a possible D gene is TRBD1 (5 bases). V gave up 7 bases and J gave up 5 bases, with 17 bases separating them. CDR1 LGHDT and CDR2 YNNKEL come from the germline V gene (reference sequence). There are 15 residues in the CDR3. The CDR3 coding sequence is TGTGCCAGCAAGGGAACAGACAGCCCCAATGAAAAACTGTTTTTT. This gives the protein CASKGTDSPNEKLFF. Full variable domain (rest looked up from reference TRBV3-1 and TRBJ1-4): DTAVSQTPKYLVTQMGNDKSIKCEQNLGHDTMYWYKQDSKKFLKIMFSYNNKELIINETVPNRFSPKSPDKAHLNLHINSLELGDSAVYFCASKGTDSPNEKLFFGSGTQLSVL.

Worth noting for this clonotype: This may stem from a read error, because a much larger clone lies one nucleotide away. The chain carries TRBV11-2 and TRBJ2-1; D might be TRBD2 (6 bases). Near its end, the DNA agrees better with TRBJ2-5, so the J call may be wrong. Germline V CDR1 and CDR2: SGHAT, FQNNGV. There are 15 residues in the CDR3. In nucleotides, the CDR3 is TGTGCCACCAGCCCGTGGGGGGAACTACAAGAGACCCAGTACTTC. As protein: CATSPWGELQETQYF.

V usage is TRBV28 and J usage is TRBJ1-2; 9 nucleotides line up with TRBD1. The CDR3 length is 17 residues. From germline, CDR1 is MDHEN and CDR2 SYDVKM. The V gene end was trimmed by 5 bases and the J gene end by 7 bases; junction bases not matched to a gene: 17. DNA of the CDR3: TGTGCCAGCAGTCCCCCGGACAGGGGAACGGAGTCGCGTGGCTACACCTTC. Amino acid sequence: CASSPPDRGTESRGYTF.

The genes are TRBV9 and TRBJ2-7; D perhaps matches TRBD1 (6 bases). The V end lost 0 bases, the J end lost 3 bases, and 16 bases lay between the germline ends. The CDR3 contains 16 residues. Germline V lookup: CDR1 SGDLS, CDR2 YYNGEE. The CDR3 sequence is CASSVGEGVGVYEQYF. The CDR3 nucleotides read TGTGCCAGCAGCGTAGGCGAGGGGGTGGGCGTCTACGAGCAGTACTTC.

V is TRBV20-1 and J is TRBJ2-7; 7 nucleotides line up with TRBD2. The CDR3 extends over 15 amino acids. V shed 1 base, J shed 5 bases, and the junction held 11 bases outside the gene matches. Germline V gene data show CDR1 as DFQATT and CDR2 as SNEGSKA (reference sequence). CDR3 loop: CSARVYGGIPNEQYF. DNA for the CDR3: TGCAGTGCTAGAGTTTACGGGGGGATTCCCAACGAGCAGTACTTC.

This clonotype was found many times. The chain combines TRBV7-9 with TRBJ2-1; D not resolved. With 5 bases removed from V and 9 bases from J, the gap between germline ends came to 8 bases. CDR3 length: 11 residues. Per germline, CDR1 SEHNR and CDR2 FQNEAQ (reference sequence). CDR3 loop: CASSTLGEQFF. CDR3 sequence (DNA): TGTGCCAGCAGCACCCTGGGTGAGCAGTTCTTC.

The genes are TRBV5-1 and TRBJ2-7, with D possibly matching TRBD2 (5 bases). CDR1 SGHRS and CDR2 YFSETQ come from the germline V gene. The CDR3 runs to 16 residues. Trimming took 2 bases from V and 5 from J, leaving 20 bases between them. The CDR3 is CASSFGGALNGDEQYF. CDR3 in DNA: TGCGCCAGCAGCTTCGGTGGAGCCCTAAACGGGGACGAGCAGTACTTC.

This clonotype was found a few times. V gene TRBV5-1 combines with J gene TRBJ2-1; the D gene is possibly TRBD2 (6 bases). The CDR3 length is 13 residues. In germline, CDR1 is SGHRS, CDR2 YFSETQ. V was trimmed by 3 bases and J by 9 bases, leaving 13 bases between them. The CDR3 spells CASSSNYGGEQFF. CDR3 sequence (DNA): TGCGCCAGCAGCTCGAATTACGGGGGTGAGCAGTTCTTC.

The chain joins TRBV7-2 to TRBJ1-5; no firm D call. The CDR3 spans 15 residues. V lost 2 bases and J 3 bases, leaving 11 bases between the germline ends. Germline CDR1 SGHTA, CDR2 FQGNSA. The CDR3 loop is CASSLIPRSNQPQHF. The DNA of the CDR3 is TGTGCCAGCAGCTTAATCCCCAGGTCCAATCAGCCCCAGCATTTT.

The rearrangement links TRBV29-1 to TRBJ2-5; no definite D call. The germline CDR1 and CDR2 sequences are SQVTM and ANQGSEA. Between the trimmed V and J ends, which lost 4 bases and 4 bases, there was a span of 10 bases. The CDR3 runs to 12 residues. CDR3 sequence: CSVGGSGETQYF. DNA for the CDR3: TGCAGCGTTGGAGGCAGTGGAGAGACCCAGTACTTC.

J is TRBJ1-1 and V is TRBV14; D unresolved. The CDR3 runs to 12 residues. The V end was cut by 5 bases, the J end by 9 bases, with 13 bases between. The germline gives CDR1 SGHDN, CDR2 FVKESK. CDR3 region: CASSYLGNQAFF. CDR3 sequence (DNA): TGTGCCAGCAGCTATCTGGGCAATCAAGCTTTCTTT.

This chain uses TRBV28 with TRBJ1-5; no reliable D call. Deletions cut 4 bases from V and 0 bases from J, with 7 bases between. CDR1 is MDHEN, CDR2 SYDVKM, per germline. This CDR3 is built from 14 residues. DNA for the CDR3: TGTGCCAGCAGTTGGCTGAATAGCAATCAGCCCCAGCATTTT. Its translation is CASSWLNSNQPQHF.